The T cell receptor beta chain under discussion was sequenced for a study of blood T cell repertoires in COVID-19. About the research overall: Specimens from acute and convalescent COVID-19 originated in the United States, Italy and Spain. In each case, the material was cDNA or gDNA derived from T cells, B-cell-depleted T cells, or PBMCs.

Losses at the gene ends were 4 bases for V and 15 bases for J; bases not matched to a gene: 15. The CDR3 runs 16 residues. Germline values: CDR1 SGHAT, CDR2 FQNNGV. Authors' methods: Estimation of nucleated cell counts relied on the amplification of reference gene primers. Generated by immunoSEQ multiplex PCR, the TCRdb table keeps only in-frame clones and is missing some. From that table come the V and J calls and clone size; the DNA was used to work out D and trimming. Among about 410,000 clones listed, around 86% were seen once. The clonotype comes from a woman under 40 with active or convalescent COVID-19. The specimen sequenced was peripheral blood. The chain combines TRBV11-2 with TRBJ2-1; 13 bases map to TRBD2. The CDR3 bases are TGTGCCAGCAGCTCTAATCCACTAGCGGGAGGGCCTCGTCCGTTCTTC. It codes for CASSSNPLAGGPRPFF.